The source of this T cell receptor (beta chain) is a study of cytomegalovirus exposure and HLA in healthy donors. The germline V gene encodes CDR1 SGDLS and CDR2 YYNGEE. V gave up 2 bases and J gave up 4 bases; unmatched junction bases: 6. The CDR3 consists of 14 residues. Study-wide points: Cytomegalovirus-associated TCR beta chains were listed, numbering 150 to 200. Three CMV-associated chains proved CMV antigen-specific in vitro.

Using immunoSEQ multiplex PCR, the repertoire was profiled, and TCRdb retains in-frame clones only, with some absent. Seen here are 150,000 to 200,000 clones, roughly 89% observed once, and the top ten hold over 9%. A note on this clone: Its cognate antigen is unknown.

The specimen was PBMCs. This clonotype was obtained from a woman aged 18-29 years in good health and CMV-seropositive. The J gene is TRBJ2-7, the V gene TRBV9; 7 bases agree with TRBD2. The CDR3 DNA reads TGTGCCAGCAGCGTTGGGACTAATCAATACGAGCAGTACTTC. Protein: CASSVGTNQYEQYF.